Presented here are 26 T cell receptor beta chains from one specimen sequenced in a study of identifying expanded T cells in peripheral blood (dated by TCRdb to between 2017 and 2020). The method was the immunoSEQ multiplex PCR assay. This immuneACCESS table, as held by TCRdb, lists in-frame sequences with V and J called but not all clones. Of the missing ones, under half trace to an unresolved V gene in checked studies; the others have no known cause. The table for this sample lists tens of thousands of clones; roughly 89% of them were counted only once. The biggest ten clones account for about 18% of the sample. Material: blood. The receptors derive from a person aged 18-69 years in good health.

This clone is a singleton in its sample. The J gene is TRBJ1-2, the V gene TRBV27; 9 nucleotides line up with TRBD1. J gave up 7 bases and V 6 bases, and 12 bases lay outside the gene matches. CDR3 length: 15 amino acids. Germline V gene lookup returns CDR1 MNHEY and CDR2 SMNVEV (reference sequence). The chain's CDR3 is CASRGAGQGQSGYTF. In DNA form, the CDR3 reads TGTGCCAGCAGGGGGGCCGGACAGGGGCAAAGTGGCTACACCTTC.

In this sample, this clone turned up a few times. The V and J genes are TRBV5-1 and TRBJ2-1; 9 nucleotides line up with TRBD2. The CDR3 extends over 16 amino acids. Trimming took 1 base from V and 7 from J; bases not matched to a gene: 9. Germline values: CDR1 SGHRS, CDR2 YFSETQ. CDR3 protein: CASSLSSGTAINEQFF. The DNA of the CDR3 is TGCGCCAGCAGCTTGTCTAGCGGGACGGCAATTAATGAGCAGTTCTTC.

This chain links TRBV15 with TRBJ2-7; TRBD2 is a possible D gene (5 bases). Germline lookup yields CDR1 LNHNV and CDR2 YYDKDF (reference sequence). V lost 5 bases and J 3 bases, leaving 8 bases between the germline ends. The CDR3 has 12 amino acids. The CDR3 DNA is TGTGCCACCAGCTCCCGGGGCTACGAGCAGTACTTC. Protein: CATSSRGYEQYF.

The chain carries TRBV29-1 and TRBJ1-2; 8 nucleotides align to TRBD1. The CDR3 totals 12 residues. Looked up from germline, CDR1 is SQVTM and CDR2 is ANQGSEA. J was trimmed by 3 bases and V by 4 bases; bases with no gene match: 1. The CDR3 spells CSVATGDYGYTF. The CDR3, as DNA: TGCAGCGTTGCGACAGGGGACTATGGCTACACCTTC.

The CDR3 bases are TGTGCCAGCAGCTTAGCCGAACTAGGGACAACGTTGGACGTAGAGCAGTACTTC. Translation gives CASSLAELGTTLDVEQYF. This chain joins TRBV7-8 and TRBJ2-7; TRBD1 is a possible D gene (6 bases). The CDR3 has 18 amino acids. Germline assignment: CDR1 SGHVS and CDR2 FQNEAQ. V was cut by 0 bases and J by 7 bases, with 25 bases left in between.

This CDR3 is CASSLVRGSGSPDTQYF. For the CDR3, the DNA is TGCGCCAGCAGCTTAGTCCGGGGTAGCGGGAGCCCAGATACGCAGTATTTT. This rearrangement joins TRBV5-1 to TRBJ2-3; 9 nucleotides align to TRBD2. The V gene end was trimmed by 2 bases and the J gene end by 4 bases; junction bases not matched to a gene: 11. Germline CDR1 is SGHRS and CDR2 is YFSETQ. This CDR3 contains 17 residues.

The chain joins TRBV5-1 to TRBJ2-1; 7 bases match TRBD1. V lost 4 bases to trimming and J lost 1 base; unmatched junction nucleotides: 2. Germline-derived CDR1 and CDR2 are SGHRS and YFSETQ. The CDR3 length is 14 residues. In DNA, the CDR3 is TGCGCCAGCAGCCCGGGACAGTCCTACAATGAGCAGTTCTTC. Amino acids: CASSPGQSYNEQFF. Full variable domain (missing parts from reference TRBV5-1 and TRBJ2-1): KAGVTQTPRYLIKTRGQQVTLSCSPISGHRSVSWYQQTPGQGLQFLFEYFSETQRNKGNFPGRFSGRQFSNSRSEMNVSTLELGDSALYLCASSPGQSYNEQFFGPGTRLTVL.

The V call is TRBV30, the J call TRBJ2-5; 7 nucleotides match TRBD2. The CDR3 has 15 amino acids. Unmatched junction bases numbered 9, after V lost 1 base and J lost 4 bases. Germline V gene data show CDR1 as GTSNPN and CDR2 as SVGIG (reference sequence). The DNA of the CDR3 is TGTGCCTGGAGTGGGGGCGGGGGTAGTCTAGAGACCCAGTACTTC. Its protein is CAWSGGGGSLETQYF.

The J gene is TRBJ1-1, the V gene TRBV7-9, with D maybe TRBD1 (6 bases). The CDR3 sequence is 15 residues long. Per the germline V gene, CDR1 is SEHNR and CDR2 is FQNEAQ (reference sequence). The V gene lost 5 bases and the J gene lost 2 bases, with 15 bases spanning the gap. The CDR3, as DNA: TGTGCCAGCAGCCCAGGCGGGGGGGCCAACACTGAAGCTTTCTTT. It translates to CASSPGGGANTEAFF.

The chain combines TRBV5-1 with TRBJ2-2, with a possible D match to TRBD1 (11 bases). This CDR3 spans 22 amino acids. Trimming stripped 3 bases from V and 7 bases from J, with 37 bases between. Germline V gene lookup returns CDR1 SGHRS and CDR2 YFSETQ. This CDR3 reads CASSWTGQGDLFLAGEHGELFF. The CDR3 nucleotides read TGCGCCAGCAGCTGGACGGGACAGGGGGATTTGTTCCTAGCGGGAGAACACGGGGAGCTGTTTTTT.

This clone was seen just once. The V call is TRBV27, the J call TRBJ1-1, with 7 bases fitting TRBD1. Germline V gene data show CDR1 as MNHEY and CDR2 as SMNVEV (reference sequence). The J segment lost 1 base and the V segment lost 6 bases, leaving 5 bases of the junction unmatched. There are 14 residues in the CDR3. The CDR3 region has the DNA TGTGCCAGCAGCCTGACAGGGAAGAACACTGAAGCTTTCTTT. This codes for CASSLTGKNTEAFF.

The rearrangement joins TRBV29-1 to TRBJ1-1; D is perhaps TRBD1 (5 bases). CDR1 is SQVTM and CDR2 is ANQGSEA in the germline V gene. The CDR3 spans 14 residues. The V and J ends lost 0 bases and 2 bases respectively, with 10 bases between them. CDR3 nucleotide sequence: TGCAGCGTTGAAGATCTTGGACAAAACACTGAAGCTTTCTTT. It specifies CSVEDLGQNTEAFF.

V is TRBV4-3 and J is TRBJ2-3; D call uncertain. The V end lost 0 bases, the J end lost 3 bases, and 13 bases lay between the germline ends. In germline, CDR1 is LGHNA, CDR2 YSLEER. This CDR3 region has 16 residues. As DNA, the CDR3 is TGCGCCAGCAGCCAAGATCGGTTTAGATCTACAGATACGCAGTATTTT. Its translation: CASSQDRFRSTDTQYF.

V is TRBV27 and J is TRBJ2-3, with a tentative D call TRBD1 (5 bases). CDR1 and CDR2 (germline): MNHEY, SMNVEV (reference sequence). This CDR3 has 17 residues. Trimming shortened V by 6 bases and J by 1 base, and 20 bases separated the two germline ends. The DNA for the CDR3 is TGTGCCAGCAGAGATTCTCCAGTTGTGACAGGCACAGATACGCAGTATTTT. Residues: CASRDSPVVTGTDTQYF.

J is TRBJ2-2 and V is TRBV19, with 7 bases lining up with TRBD1. The V and J ends lost 6 bases and 8 bases, in that order; junction bases with no gene match: 15. CDR1 is LNHDA, CDR2 SQIVND, per germline (reference sequence). The CDR3 loop spans 16 amino acids. The CDR3 sequence is CASRAIGDRRVGELFF. The CDR3 region has the DNA TGTGCCAGTAGAGCCATCGGGGACAGAAGAGTGGGGGAGCTGTTTTTT.

The chain is built from TRBV18 and TRBJ1-2; possible D gene TRBD1, 6 bases. The CDR3 has 15 amino acids. CDR1 KGHSH and CDR2 LQKENI come from the germline V gene. V lost 0 bases, J lost 2 bases, and 10 bases lay in between. The CDR3 DNA reads as TGTGCCAGCTCACCACCGGGCAGGGGAAACTATGGCTACACCTTC. It is translated as CASSPPGRGNYGYTF. Variable domain in full (rest from reference TRBV18 and TRBJ1-2): NAGVMQNPRHLVRRRGQEARLRCSPMKGHSHVYWYRQLPEEGLKFMVYLQKENIIDESGMPKERFSAEFPKEGPSILRIQQVVRGDSAAYFCASSPPGRGNYGYTFGSGTRLTVV.

The rearrangement joins TRBV10-3 to TRBJ2-3; 10 bases map to TRBD2. CDR1 is ENHRY and CDR2 is SYGVKD in the germline V gene. There are 15 residues in the CDR3. Losses at the gene ends were 10 bases for V and 5 bases for J; bases not matched to a gene: 12. Here the CDR3 DNA reads TGTGCCACCTCCCCTAGCGGGAGCTTTGGAGATACGCAGTATTTT. It yields the protein CATSPSGSFGDTQYF.

The V and J genes are TRBV6-7 and TRBJ2-7; 7 bases map to TRBD1. TRBV6-7 is annotated as an ORF whose role is uncertain. This CDR3 is 15 amino acids long. Trimming removed 4 bases from V and 4 bases from J; junction bases left unmatched: 10. DNA of the CDR3: TGTGCCAGCAGTTTCCAGGGGGAGAGTAGGTACGAGCAGTACTTC. It specifies CASSFQGESRYEQYF.

This rearrangement joins TRBV7-9 to TRBJ2-7; D might be TRBD2 (6 bases). This CDR3 contains 14 residues. The V gene lost 1 base and the J gene lost 6 bases, with 13 bases spanning the gap. Germline assignment: CDR1 SEHNR and CDR2 FQNEAQ (reference sequence). The CDR3 reads CASSLGGTPVEQYF. The CDR3 DNA is TGTGCCAGCAGCTTAGGCGGGACTCCAGTCGAGCAGTACTTC. Using reference TRBV7-9 and TRBJ2-7 for the parts outside the CDR3, the full variable domain is DTGVSQNPRHKITKRGQNVTFRCDPISEHNRLYWYRQTLGQGPEFLTYFQNEAQLEKSRLLSDRFSAERPKGSFSTLEIQRTEQGDSAMYLCASSLGGTPVEQYFGPGTRLTVT.

The V call is TRBV13, the J call TRBJ2-2, with 10 nucleotides matching TRBD2. V was clipped by 0 bases and J by 5 bases; unmatched bases: 0. This CDR3 spans 15 amino acids. Germline V gene data show CDR1 as PRHDT and CDR2 as FYEKMQ (reference sequence). CDR3 coding DNA: TGTGCCAGCAGCTTAGGACTAGCGGGGACCGGGGAGCTGTTTTTT. As protein: CASSLGLAGTGELFF.

This chain joins TRBV9 and TRBJ1-2; a weak D match, TRBD1 (5 bases). The CDR3 is 14 residues long. Trimming cost V 0 bases and J 4 bases, with 10 bases left between them. Germline-derived CDR1 and CDR2 are SGDLS and YYNGEE. The CDR3 sequence: CASSVDPRGYGYTF. The DNA for the CDR3 is TGTGCCAGCAGCGTAGACCCTAGGGGCTATGGCTACACCTTC.

This clone was seen a handful of times. The chain uses TRBV28 and TRBJ2-5; TRBD2 is a possible D gene (7 bases). Germline-derived CDR1 and CDR2 are MDHEN and SYDVKM. The CDR3 sequence is 14 residues long. V gave up 5 bases and J gave up 4 bases, with 14 bases separating them. CDR3 sequence (DNA): TGTGCCAGCAGTGCCTGGGGGGGGCGAGAGACCCAGTACTTC. Its translation is CASSAWGGRETQYF. Based on the CDR3 plus reference TRBV28 and TRBJ2-5, the full variable domain is DVKVTQSSRYLVKRTGEKVFLECVQDMDHENMFWYRQDPGLGLRLIYFSYDVKMKEKGDIPEGYSVSREKKERFSLILESASTNQTSMYLCASSAWGGRETQYFGPGTRLLVL.

The V call is TRBV4-3, the J call TRBJ2-3; D might be TRBD1 (5 bases). This CDR3 contains 12 residues. Deletions cut 0 bases from V and 9 bases from J, with 7 bases between. The V gene's germline CDR1 is LGHNA and CDR2 YSLEER. CDR3 nucleotide sequence: TGCGCCAGCAGCCAAGATAAGGGGACGCAGTATTTT. Its protein is CASSQDKGTQYF.

About this clone: The sample holds other DNA sequences that translate to the same CDR3. This chain links TRBV18 with TRBJ2-5, with D unresolved. The CDR3 is 11 amino acids. Germline values: CDR1 KGHSH, CDR2 LQKENI. The V and J ends lost 2 bases and 5 bases respectively, with 3 bases between them. The chain's CDR3 is CASSPGETQYF. CDR3 in DNA: TGTGCCAGCTCACCAGGCGAGACCCAGTACTTC.

This chain connects TRBV6-5 to TRBJ1-2, with 7 nucleotides matching TRBD1. The CDR3 has 14 amino acids. Trimming at V came to 7 bases and at J to 3 bases, leaving 8 bases not matched to a gene. Germline assignment: CDR1 MNHEY and CDR2 SVGAGI. This chain's CDR3 is CASTPTGVDYGYTF. As DNA, the CDR3 is TGTGCCAGCACACCAACAGGGGTGGACTATGGCTACACCTTC.

This clone was picked up many times. The chain joins TRBV5-1 to TRBJ1-5; no firm D call. The CDR3 length is 14 residues. V was clipped by 5 bases and J by 4 bases, with 13 bases between them. Germline V gives CDR1 SGHRS, CDR2 YFSETQ. CDR3 sequence reads: CASSPEGPNQPQHF. Written as DNA, the CDR3 is TGCGCCAGCAGTCCTGAAGGACCGAATCAGCCCCAGCATTTT.